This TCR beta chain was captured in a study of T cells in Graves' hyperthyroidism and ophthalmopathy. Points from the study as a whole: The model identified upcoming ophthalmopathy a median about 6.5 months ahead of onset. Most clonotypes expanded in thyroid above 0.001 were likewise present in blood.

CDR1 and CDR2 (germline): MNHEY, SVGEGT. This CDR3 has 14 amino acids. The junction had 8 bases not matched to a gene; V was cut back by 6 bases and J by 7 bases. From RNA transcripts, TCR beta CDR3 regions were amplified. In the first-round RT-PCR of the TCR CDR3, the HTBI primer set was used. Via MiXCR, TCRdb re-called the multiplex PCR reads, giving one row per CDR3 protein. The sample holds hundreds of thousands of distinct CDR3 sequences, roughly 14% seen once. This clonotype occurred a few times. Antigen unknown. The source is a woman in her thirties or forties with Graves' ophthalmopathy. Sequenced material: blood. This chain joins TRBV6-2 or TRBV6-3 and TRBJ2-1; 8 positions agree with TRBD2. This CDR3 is CASSRSGSSNEQFF. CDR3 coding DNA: TGTGCCAGCAGCCGGAGCGGGAGCTCGAATGAGCAGTTCTTC.